These T cell receptor beta chains were read from a single sample in a study of blood T cell repertoires in COVID-19. The assay was immunoSEQ multiplex PCR, and TCRdb's table has in-frame clones only and misses some. The top ten hold around 4.9% of the sample, which has about 200,000 clones, roughly 85% seen once. What was sequenced was peripheral blood. All receptors come from a woman aged 80 or older with acute or convalescent COVID-19. Both conserved end residues are part of each CDR3. A D gene is named only where the DNA matches it firmly. Clone size is not always given. Where it is, it says once, few, many or a class for expanded clones.

v_call	clone_size	d_call	j_call	cdr3_aa	cdr3_nt
TRBV27	few	-	TRBJ1-2	CASSLSGGYGYTF	TGTGCCAGCAGTTTATCAGGGGGCTATGGCTACACCTTC
TRBV3-1/TRBV3-2	-	-	TRBJ1-4	CASSQEGRKLFF	TGTGCCAGCAGCCAAGAGGGCAGGAAACTGTTTTTT
TRBV5-1	-	-	TRBJ2-3	CASSPMTSSDTQYF	TGCGCCAGCAGCCCAATGACTAGTTCAGATACGCAGTATTTT
TRBV19	-	TRBD1	TRBJ1-6	CASSIPLTTGSSYNSPLHF	TGTGCCAGTAGTATCCCCCTCACGACAGGGAGCTCCTATAATTCACCCCTCCACTTT
TRBV19	-	TRBD1	TRBJ1-5	CASSIQGGWQPQHF	TGTGCCAGTAGTATTCAGGGGGGATGGCAGCCCCAGCATTTT
TRBV9	few	-	TRBJ2-5	CASSEGYQETQYF	TGTGCCAGCAGCGAGGGGTACCAAGAGACCCAGTACTTC
TRBV6-1	-	-	TRBJ2-7	CASSEGTASSYEQYF	TGTGCCAGCAGTGAAGGGACAGCCTCCTCCTACGAGCAGTACTTC
TRBV11-2	-	-	TRBJ2-7	CASNAGQQRYEQYF	TGTGCCAGCAACGCCGGACAGCAGAGGTACGAGCAGTACTTC
TRBV20-1	few	-	TRBJ1-1	CSAPGSTEAFF	TGCAGTGCCCCGGGTAGCACCGAAGCTTTCTTT
TRBV7-2	-	TRBD1	TRBJ2-3	CASSRGQGTDTQYF	TGTGCCAGCAGCCGGGGACAGGGAACAGATACGCAGTATTTT
TRBV19	-	-	TRBJ1-5	CASKTVGNQPQHF	TGTGCCAGTAAGACAGTGGGCAATCAGCCCCAGCATTTT
TRBV4-2	-	TRBD1	TRBJ1-6	CASSQEGTGGSNSPLHF	TGTGCCAGCAGCCAGGAGGGGACAGGGGGCAGTAATTCACCCCTCCACTTT
TRBV24-1	-	-	TRBJ2-1	CATSDFRDEQFF	TGTGCCACCAGTGATTTTAGAGATGAGCAGTTCTTC
TRBV6-5	-	-	TRBJ1-5	CASSPRGSNQPQHF	TGTGCCAGCAGTCCCCGGGGTAGCAATCAGCCCCAGCATTTT
TRBV27	-	-	TRBJ2-3	CASSQNTDTQYF	TGTGCCAGCAGTCAAAACACAGATACGCAGTATTTT
TRBV25-1	once	TRBD2	TRBJ2-7	CASTRGGTSGSKANEQYF	TGTGCCAGCACCCGGGGTGGGACTAGCGGGAGCAAGGCGAACGAGCAGTACTTC
TRBV28	-	-	TRBJ1-1	CASRTGGKTEAFF	TGTGCCAGCAGAACTGGGGGGAAGACTGAAGCTTTCTTT
TRBV5-1	-	-	TRBJ2-1	CASSPALRGTVAEQFF	TGCGCCAGCAGCCCAGCTCTCCGGGGGACAGTGGCTGAGCAGTTCTTC
TRBV7-2	-	-	TRBJ2-1	CASSRGMGSYNEQFF	TGTGCCAGCAGCCGGGGGATGGGCTCCTACAATGAGCAGTTCTTC
TRBV5-6	-	-	TRBJ2-3	CASSSLASGDTQYF	TGTGCCAGCAGCTCCCTAGCGTCCGGGGATACGCAGTATTTT
TRBV6-5	-	-	TRBJ1-2	CASRMKRGLGYTF	TGTGCCAGCAGAATGAAGCGGGGCCTAGGCTACACCTTC
TRBV28	few	TRBD1	TRBJ1-3	CASRSQQGARGNTIYF	TGTGCCAGCAGAAGCCAACAGGGGGCGAGGGGAAACACCATATATTTT
TRBV18	-	-	TRBJ1-5	CASSPPDGLLNQPQHF	TGTGCCAGCTCACCACCCGACGGACTCCTAAATCAGCCCCAGCATTTT
TRBV5-1	-	TRBD1	TRBJ2-5	CASSLMPGQQETQYF	TGCGCCAGCAGCTTGATGCCGGGACAGCAAGAGACCCAGTACTTC
TRBV5-4	-	-	TRBJ2-3	CASSLRDLPTNTQYF	TGTGCCAGCAGCCTGAGGGACTTACCCACGAATACGCAGTATTTT
TRBV7-9	-	-	TRBJ2-1	CASSSTGDIPHEQFF	TGTGCCAGCAGCTCCACCGGGGATATTCCACATGAGCAGTTCTTC
TRBV15	-	-	TRBJ2-1	CATSRVSGASEQFF	TGTGCCACCAGCAGAGTTTCGGGAGCAAGTGAGCAGTTCTTC
TRBV6-5	-	-	TRBJ2-7	CASRLGRAYEQYF	TGTGCCAGCAGACTGGGCAGAGCCTACGAGCAGTACTTC
TRBV15	few	-	TRBJ2-7	CATSRDGGVSYEQYF	TGTGCCACCAGCAGAGATGGGGGCGTCTCCTACGAGCAGTACTTC
TRBV9	once	-	TRBJ2-3	CASSETPSTDTQYF	TGTGCCAGCAGCGAGACTCCATCCACAGATACGCAGTATTTT
TRBV6-2/TRBV6-3	-	-	TRBJ2-7	CASSYSRDTYEQYF	TGTGCCAGCAGTTATTCCCGGGACACCTACGAGCAGTACTTC
TRBV27	-	-	TRBJ2-1	CASSLFRYNEQFF	TGTGCCAGCAGTTTATTCAGATACAATGAGCAGTTCTTC
TRBV2	few	-	TRBJ2-7	CASSSSSSYEQYF	TGTGCCAGCAGTTCTAGCTCCTCCTACGAGCAGTACTTC
TRBV7-2	-	TRBD2	TRBJ2-1	CASSLGRLAGDNEQFF	TGTGCCAGCAGCTTAGGGAGGCTAGCGGGAGACAATGAGCAGTTCTTC
TRBV5-1	once	-	TRBJ2-3	CASRPAGSVDTQYF	TGCGCCAGCAGGCCAGCGGGTAGCGTAGATACGCAGTATTTT
TRBV10-1	few	-	TRBJ2-3	CASSESQGLSTDTQYF	TGCGCCAGCAGTGAGTCGCAGGGGCTGAGCACAGATACGCAGTATTTT
TRBV19	-	-	TRBJ2-3	CASSPDILTDTQYF	TGTGCCAGTAGCCCAGACATACTCACAGATACGCAGTATTTT
TRBV6-6	-	TRBD1	TRBJ2-7	CASSSGTGVEQYF	TGTGCCAGCAGCTCCGGGACAGGGGTCGAGCAGTACTTC
TRBV27	-	-	TRBJ1-5	CASSFSSGYQPQHF	TGTGCCAGCAGTTTTAGCAGTGGGTATCAGCCCCAGCATTTT
TRBV6-5	-	-	TRBJ1-1	CASSPFATGDTEAFF	TGTGCCAGCAGTCCCTTTGCCACCGGTGACACTGAAGCTTTCTTT
TRBV3-1/TRBV3-2	-	TRBD2	TRBJ2-7	CASSPRLAGDFSYEQYF	TGTGCCAGCAGCCCGAGACTAGCGGGAGACTTCTCCTACGAGCAGTACTTC
TRBV19	-	TRBD1	TRBJ2-2	CASRDRGRGIAGELFF	TGTGCCAGTAGGGACAGGGGGCGCGGGATAGCCGGGGAGCTGTTTTTT